A selection of T cell receptor beta chains follows, all from one sample in a study of graft-versus-host responses after intestinal transplantation. Which antigens these TCRs recognize remains unknown. Sequencing was performed with immunoSEQ multiplex PCR; in TCRdb, only in-frame clones are kept and a portion is missing. The sample shows around 100,000 clones, roughly 93% of them seen only once. This material consisted of unstimulated CD8+ T cells sorted from spleen or lymph node cells, taken before intestinal transplant. The receptors come from a human donor who received an intestinal transplant. CDR3s include the opening cysteine and the closing phenylalanine or tryptophan. Each record gives: J gene, clone size, D gene, V gene, CDR3 DNA, CDR3 protein. D genes are given only for firm matches. Only some rows state a clone size, as once, few, many or a class for expanded clones.

J gene: TRBJ2-1; clone size: -; D gene: -; V gene: TRBV2; CDR3 DNA: TGTGCCAGCACCCGACCGGGACAAAGCTACAATGAGCAGTTCTTC; CDR3 protein: CASTRPGQSYNEQFF
J gene: TRBJ2-5; clone size: -; D gene: -; V gene: TRBV6-1; CDR3 DNA: TGTGCCAGCAGTGAAGCGACTCTGTTGCAGGAGACCCAGTACTTC; CDR3 protein: CASSEATLLQETQYF
J gene: TRBJ2-7; clone size: -; D gene: TRBD1; V gene: TRBV14; CDR3 DNA: TGTGCCAGCAGCCGTAAATCTTCGATTCCGGGACAGGGTGTCCACGAGCAGTACTTC; CDR3 protein: CASSRKSSIPGQGVHEQYF
J gene: TRBJ1-1; clone size: -; D gene: -; V gene: TRBV9; CDR3 DNA: TGTGCCAGCAGCGTAGCACTGAACACTGAAGCTTTCTTT; CDR3 protein: CASSVALNTEAFF
J gene: TRBJ2-5; clone size: -; D gene: TRBD2; V gene: TRBV14; CDR3 DNA: TGTGCCAGCAGCCAAGAGTGGCTAGCGGGGGAAGAGACCCAGTACTTC; CDR3 protein: CASSQEWLAGEETQYF
J gene: TRBJ1-5; clone size: -; D gene: -; V gene: TRBV27; CDR3 DNA: TGTGCCAGCAGTTTTGCAGGACTCAATCAGCCCCAGCATTTT; CDR3 protein: CASSFAGLNQPQHF
J gene: TRBJ2-7; clone size: -; D gene: TRBD2; V gene: TRBV2; CDR3 DNA: TGTGCCAGCGGCCTAGCGGCCTACGAGCAGTACTTC; CDR3 protein: CASGLAAYEQYF
J gene: TRBJ1-5; clone size: once; D gene: TRBD1; V gene: TRBV4-1; CDR3 DNA: TGCGCCAGCAGCCAATCGACAGGGACGAGCAATCAGCCCCAGCATTTT; CDR3 protein: CASSQSTGTSNQPQHF
J gene: TRBJ2-5; clone size: once; D gene: -; V gene: TRBV11-1; CDR3 DNA: TGTGCCAGCAGCCTTCAGGGTAGTGAGACCCAGTACTTC; CDR3 protein: CASSLQGSETQYF
J gene: TRBJ2-7; clone size: -; D gene: TRBD1; V gene: TRBV27; CDR3 DNA: TGTGCCAGCAGTTTATCCGGGACAGGGTACTACGAGCAGTACTTC; CDR3 protein: CASSLSGTGYYEQYF
J gene: TRBJ2-5; clone size: -; D gene: TRBD2; V gene: TRBV7-9; CDR3 DNA: TGTGCCAGCAGCTCTAGCGGCCAAGAGACCCAGTACTTC; CDR3 protein: CASSSSGQETQYF
J gene: TRBJ2-3; clone size: once; D gene: -; V gene: TRBV28; CDR3 DNA: TGTGCCAGCAGTCCCCCTTGGGCGGGGACAGATACGCAGTATTTT; CDR3 protein: CASSPPWAGTDTQYF
J gene: TRBJ2-1; clone size: -; D gene: -; V gene: TRBV10-2; CDR3 DNA: TGCGCCAGCAGTGAGCCGGCGGATGAGCAGTTCTTC; CDR3 protein: CASSEPADEQFF
J gene: TRBJ1-1; clone size: -; D gene: -; V gene: TRBV5-5; CDR3 DNA: TGTGCCAGCAGCTTCCTTTTGGGCGCTCCTGAAGCTTTCTTT; CDR3 protein: CASSFLLGAPEAFF
J gene: TRBJ1-6; clone size: -; D gene: TRBD1; V gene: TRBV19; CDR3 DNA: TGTGCCAGTAGTACAGGGGGTTCCTCACCCCTCCACTTT; CDR3 protein: CASSTGGSSPLHF
J gene: TRBJ1-2; clone size: -; D gene: TRBD1; V gene: TRBV18; CDR3 DNA: TGTGCCAGCTCACCACAGGACAGGGGGGACGGCTACACCTTC; CDR3 protein: CASSPQDRGDGYTF
J gene: TRBJ2-1; clone size: -; D gene: TRBD2; V gene: TRBV7-9; CDR3 DNA: TGTGCCAGCAGCAAGCGCGGGGGACCTACCGACTACAATGAGCAGTTCTTC; CDR3 protein: CASSKRGGPTDYNEQFF
J gene: TRBJ2-2; clone size: -; D gene: TRBD2; V gene: TRBV9; CDR3 DNA: TGTGCCAGCAGCGGGGGGGGGATTAACACCGGGGAGCTGTTTTTT; CDR3 protein: CASSGGGINTGELFF
J gene: TRBJ2-1; clone size: -; D gene: -; V gene: TRBV7-6; CDR3 DNA: TGTGCCAGCAGCTCGAAGGACACCGCATCCTACAATGAGCAGTTCTTC; CDR3 protein: CASSSKDTASYNEQFF
J gene: TRBJ2-7; clone size: -; D gene: -; V gene: TRBV7-9; CDR3 DNA: TGTGCCAGCAGCTCCACTAGTAGGACCTACGAGCAGTACTTC; CDR3 protein: CASSSTSRTYEQYF